The rows below give T cell receptor beta chains drawn from one sample of a study of siplizumab effects on memory and regulatory T cells. Clones were read by immunoSEQ multiplex PCR, and TCRdb kept only the in-frame ones, dropping some. The table includes about 91,000 clones, over 95% detected once. The sample consisted of naive CD4+ T cells sorted from blood. Receptor source: a human donor in good health. Both conserved end residues are trimmed from each CDR3. Not every row has a clone size; where given, it reads once, few, many or a size class.

V	J	size	CDR3
TRBV11-1	TRBJ1-1	NA	ASSSDRGTEAF
TRBV7-9	TRBJ2-7	NA	ASSLGQGFHEQY
TRBV5-6	TRBJ2-3	NA	ASSSNKGRYPTDTQY
TRBV27	TRBJ2-7	NA	ASSRNAYEQY
TRBV28	TRBJ2-7	NA	ASSLGGLGPRTYEQY
TRBV7-9	TRBJ2-1	NA	ASRDMGSSYNEQF
TRBV5-4	TRBJ1-2	NA	ASSSGQLLRGYT
TRBV19	TRBJ2-5	NA	ASSYSGGASETQY
TRBV5-1	TRBJ2-3	NA	ASKTGTSGGYTDTQY
TRBV28	TRBJ1-3	NA	ASSSAGADSGNTIY
TRBV7-9	TRBJ1-3	NA	ASSLRKELINGNTIY
TRBV7-9	TRBJ1-1	NA	ASSFRTLMNTEAF
TRBV4-3	TRBJ1-5	NA	ASSQDRGQPQH
TRBV28	TRBJ1-2	NA	ASSFRSPSEGPPYT
TRBV7-2	TRBJ1-2	once	ASSPESVGANYGYT
TRBV30	TRBJ1-6	NA	AWRGEWGPNSPLH
TRBV19	TRBJ2-5	NA	ASSIRLSGGVPETQY
TRBV18	TRBJ2-7	NA	ASSPDLKSYEQY
TRBV6-6	TRBJ1-2	once	ASSWYRGLEGYT
TRBV5-1	TRBJ2-7	NA	ASSPTSGGPSTHEQY
TRBV19	TRBJ2-7	NA	ASSIERRGPYEQY
TRBV7-2	TRBJ2-3	once	ASSLDRVRATDTQY
TRBV27	TRBJ1-5	NA	ADYPTGDQPQH
TRBV19	TRBJ1-1	NA	ASSKAQGAAEAF
TRBV5-4	TRBJ1-4	NA	ASSSQGGSREKLF
TRBV19	TRBJ1-5	NA	ASSGQGSNQPQH
TRBV18	TRBJ2-4	NA	ASSPKSQGARKEDIQY
TRBV7-6	TRBJ2-3	NA	ASSPGPRSDTQY
TRBV5-5	TRBJ2-3	NA	ASTETTGKDTQY